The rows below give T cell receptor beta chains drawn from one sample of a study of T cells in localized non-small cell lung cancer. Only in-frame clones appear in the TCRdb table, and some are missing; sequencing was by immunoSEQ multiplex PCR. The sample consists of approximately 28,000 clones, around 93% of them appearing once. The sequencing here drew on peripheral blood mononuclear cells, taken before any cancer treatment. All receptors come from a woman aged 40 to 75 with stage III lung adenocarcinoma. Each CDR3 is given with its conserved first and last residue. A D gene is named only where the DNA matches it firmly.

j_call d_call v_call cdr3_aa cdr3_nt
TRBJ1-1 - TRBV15 CATSRDVSPNFF TGTGCCACCAGCAGAGATGTAAGCCCGAACTTCTTT
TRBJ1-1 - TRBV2 CASTYSDTEAFF TGTGCCAGCACATACAGTGACACTGAAGCTTTCTTT
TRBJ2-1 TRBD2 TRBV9 CASSDRLAGYNEQFF TGTGCCAGCAGCGATCGACTAGCGGGCTACAATGAGCAGTTCTTC
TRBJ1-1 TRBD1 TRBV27 CASSSSRQGATTEAFF TGTGCCAGCAGCTCCTCTAGGCAGGGGGCGACCACTGAAGCTTTCTTT
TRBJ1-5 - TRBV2 CASNRDSNQPQHF TGTGCCAGCAACAGGGATAGCAATCAGCCCCAGCATTTT
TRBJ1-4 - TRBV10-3 CATSSGATNEKLFF TGTGCCACCTCGAGCGGCGCAACTAATGAAAAACTGTTTTTT
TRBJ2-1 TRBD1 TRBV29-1 CSVIRTGDSYNEQFF TGCAGCGTAATCAGGACAGGGGACTCATACAATGAGCAGTTCTTC
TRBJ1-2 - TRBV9 CASSPLREAAGYTF TGTGCCAGCAGCCCCCTCCGGGAGGCCGCTGGCTACACCTTC
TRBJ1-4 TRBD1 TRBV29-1 CSVLGQGDEKLFF TGCAGCGTTTTGGGACAGGGGGATGAAAAACTGTTTTTT
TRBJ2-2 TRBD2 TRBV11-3 CASSLDAGGPRTGELFF TGTGCCAGCAGCTTAGATGCGGGAGGGCCTCGTACCGGGGAGCTGTTTTTT
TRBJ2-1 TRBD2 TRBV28 CASSPPGAGGAYNEQFF TGTGCCAGCAGTCCCCCCGGAGCGGGAGGCGCCTACAATGAGCAGTTCTTC